A single sample is the source of the 21 T cell receptor beta chains below, sequenced in a study of long-term antiretroviral therapy in people with HIV. Samples were assayed with immunoSEQ v3.0 at survey level. TCRdb's copy holds only in-frame clones and misses some; the assay was immunoSEQ multiplex PCR. The profile covers 25,000 to 35,000 clones, with 93% appearing a single time and about 9.3% taken by the ten largest. The starting material was unsorted PBMCs, obtained 6.2 years after starting antiretroviral therapy. The receptors were sampled from a man aged 40-55 years with HIV.

The rearrangement uses TRBV19 and TRBJ1-5, with 8 bases matching TRBD1. V was pared by 0 bases and J by 1 base, with 2 bases of the junction left unmatched. Germline V gene sequence: CDR1 LNHDA, CDR2 SQIVND (reference sequence). This CDR3 contains 16 residues. The CDR3 DNA is TGTGCCAGTAGTATAGATCAGGGGGCAAGCAATCAGCCCCAGCATTTT. Encoded protein: CASSIDQGASNQPQHF.

The CDR3 protein is CASSLWDRDTEAFF. The CDR3 DNA follows: TGTGCCAGCAGCCTGTGGGACAGAGACACTGAAGCTTTCTTT. The chain has TRBV9 and TRBJ1-1, with 7 bases lining up with TRBD1. Germline V gene sequence: CDR1 SGDLS, CDR2 YYNGEE. There are 14 residues in the CDR3. The J segment lost 3 bases and the V segment lost 4 bases, leaving 6 bases of the junction unmatched.

This chain uses TRBV7-9 with TRBJ1-1; D is unclear. This CDR3 region has 15 residues. Deletions cut 4 bases from V and 1 base from J, with 13 bases between. Germline V gene data show CDR1 as SEHNR and CDR2 as FQNEAQ (reference sequence). The CDR3 protein is CASSSPSTGNTEAFF. CDR3 bases: TGTGCCAGCAGCTCACCCTCGACGGGGAACACTGAAGCTTTCTTT.

The chain couples TRBV7-8 to TRBJ2-5, with 8 bases that match TRBD2. From germline, CDR1 is SGHVS and CDR2 FQNEAQ. Trimming removed 10 bases from V and 5 bases from J; junction bases left unmatched: 9. CDR3 length: 13 amino acids. CDR3 sequence: CATGPLAVETQYF. The CDR3 DNA reads as TGTGCCACCGGTCCACTAGCGGTTGAGACCCAGTACTTC.

The V gene is TRBV19, the J gene TRBJ2-7, with 7 bases matching TRBD1. The V segment lost 6 bases and the J segment 3 bases; nucleotides outside the gene matches: 11. This CDR3 has 15 residues. CDR1 and CDR2 (germline): LNHDA, SQIVND (reference sequence). The CDR3 reads CASRPVAGGFYEQYF. The CDR3 DNA follows: TGTGCCAGTAGACCCGTGGCAGGGGGATTCTACGAGCAGTACTTC.

The rearrangement uses TRBV11-3 and TRBJ2-5, with 9 nucleotides matching TRBD2. The CDR3 is made up of 14 amino acids. V shed 5 bases, J shed 1 base, and the junction held 2 bases outside the gene matches. CDR1 SGHNT and CDR2 YENEEA come from the germline V gene. The CDR3 bases are TGTGCCAGCAGCCGCGGGGGGGTCCAAGAGACCCAGTACTTC. Translation gives CASSRGGVQETQYF.

There are a few counts of this clone. V usage is TRBV19 and J usage is TRBJ2-1; 8 nucleotides agree with TRBD2. V lost 3 bases and J lost 3; bases outside the gene matches: 4. This CDR3 spans 15 amino acids. Germline V gives CDR1 LNHDA, CDR2 SQIVND (reference sequence). CDR3 residues: CASSIGLAGYNEQFF. CDR3 sequence (DNA): TGTGCCAGTAGTATTGGGCTAGCGGGCTACAATGAGCAGTTCTTC.

The rearrangement uses TRBV7-6 and TRBJ2-7; 13 bases line up with TRBD2. The CDR3 covers 19 residues. Germline CDR1 and CDR2: SGHVS and FNYEAQ. The ends lost 5 bases at V and 0 bases at J; junction bases unmatched: 13. CDR3 in amino acids: CASSPSGLAGALGSYEQYF. CDR3 nucleotides: TGTGCCAGCAGCCCCAGTGGACTAGCGGGGGCTCTCGGCTCCTACGAGCAGTACTTC.

This chain uses TRBV5-1 with TRBJ2-2, with TRBD2 matching 12 bases. Per germline, CDR1 SGHRS and CDR2 YFSETQ. V lost 1 base and J lost 0; bases outside the gene matches: 1. The CDR3 extends over 17 amino acids. This CDR3 is CASSLTSGGTNTGELFF. CDR3 nucleotides: TGCGCCAGCAGCTTGACTAGCGGGGGGACGAACACCGGGGAGCTGTTTTTT.

This sequence joins TRBV28 and TRBJ2-5, with a tentative D call TRBD2 (6 bases). Germline CDR1 and CDR2: MDHEN and SYDVKM. Trimming took 7 bases from V and 2 from J, leaving 11 bases between them. CDR3 size: 13 residues. CDR3 region: CASNPGLQETQYF. For the CDR3, the DNA is TGTGCCAGCAATCCGGGACTTCAAGAGACCCAGTACTTC. The full variable domain, rest sourced from reference TRBV28 and TRBJ2-5, is DVKVTQSSRYLVKRTGEKVFLECVQDMDHENMFWYRQDPGLGLRLIYFSYDVKMKEKGDIPEGYSVSREKKERFSLILESASTNQTSMYLCASNPGLQETQYFGPGTRLLVL.

The chain is built from TRBV19 and TRBJ2-6; D uncertain. The ends were cut back, 4 bases at V and 0 bases at J, with 7 bases in the middle. This CDR3 contains 15 residues. Germline-derived CDR1 and CDR2 are LNHDA and SQIVND (reference sequence). The CDR3 bases are TGTGCCAGTAGTAGTTCCGGCTCTGGGGCCAACGTCCTGACTTTC. It codes for CASSSSGSGANVLTF.

The CDR3 loop reads CASSVTAHNEQFF. The DNA for the CDR3 is TGTGCCAGCAGCGTGACAGCCCACAATGAGCAGTTCTTC. This chain connects TRBV7-8 to TRBJ2-1; a possible D gene is TRBD1 (5 bases). Trimming shortened V by 5 bases and J by 5 bases, and 10 bases separated the two germline ends. Germline V gene sequence: CDR1 SGHVS, CDR2 FQNEAQ. This CDR3 region has 13 residues.

This sequence joins TRBV9 and TRBJ2-1; a possible D gene is TRBD2 (5 bases). The CDR3 runs 13 residues. Trimming pared 0 bases from V and 10 bases from J, leaving 11 bases between. From germline, CDR1 is SGDLS and CDR2 YYNGEE. The CDR3 DNA is TGTGCCAGCAGCGTAGGGGGATCGGGGGAGCAGTTCTTC. It translates to CASSVGGSGEQFF.

The chain employs TRBV6-6 and TRBJ2-7, with D hard to call. The V end was cut by 4 bases, the J end by 0 bases, with 7 bases between. Germline CDR1 and CDR2: MNHNY and SVGAGI (reference sequence). The CDR3 consists of 13 residues. The CDR3 reads CASSSGFSYEQYF. The CDR3 coding sequence is TGTGCCAGCAGTTCGGGTTTCTCCTACGAGCAGTACTTC.

This sequence joins TRBV7-2 and TRBJ2-7, with no clear D. V was clipped by 2 bases and J by 4 bases, with 6 bases between them. Germline CDR1 and CDR2: SGHTA and FQGNSA. This CDR3 has 12 amino acids. The chain's CDR3 is CASSLTRYEQYF. The CDR3 DNA reads as TGTGCCAGCAGCTTAACCCGATACGAGCAGTACTTC.

V usage is TRBV5-1 and J usage is TRBJ1-5; no firm D call. Germline CDR1 is SGHRS and CDR2 is YFSETQ. V was cut by 4 bases and J by 0 bases, with 8 bases left in between. The CDR3 covers 14 residues. In nucleotides, the CDR3 is TGCGCCAGCAGCCCGGAGAATAGCAATCAGCCCCAGCATTTT. It yields the protein CASSPENSNQPQHF.

The V and J genes are TRBV11-2 and TRBJ2-3; 9 nucleotides align to TRBD2. CDR1 and CDR2 (germline): SGHAT, FQNNGV. The CDR3 runs 16 residues. Germline trimming cut 7 bases from V and 0 bases from J; bases unmatched to any gene: 8. CDR3 in DNA: TGTGCCAGCACCTTCCTAGCGGGATCTAGCACAGATACGCAGTATTTT. Amino acids: CASTFLAGSSTDTQYF.

The rearrangement joins TRBV5-4 to TRBJ2-1; 8 positions agree with TRBD1. Germline assignment: CDR1 SGHNT and CDR2 YYREEE (reference sequence). The CDR3 spans 14 residues. V gave up 3 bases and J gave up 4 bases; unmatched junction bases: 3. The CDR3 loop is CASSSDRVYNEQFF. The CDR3 DNA reads as TGTGCCAGCAGCTCGGACAGGGTGTACAATGAGCAGTTCTTC.

This chain connects TRBV5-1 to TRBJ1-2; D uncertain. Trimming took off 1 base at V and 4 bases at J, with 11 bases between the two ends. The CDR3 is 14 residues long. Germline V CDR1 and CDR2: SGHRS, YFSETQ. The DNA of the CDR3 is TGCGCCAGCAGCTTGACAGCCGCTACCTATGGCTACACCTTC. This translates into CASSLTAATYGYTF.

Regarding this clone: One junction end disagrees with the germline gene, perhaps due to a read error. The chain has TRBV5-4 and TRBJ1-2, with D unresolved. CDR1 is SGHNT and CDR2 is YYREEE in the germline V gene (reference sequence). This CDR3 has 13 amino acids. The CDR3 DNA is TGTGCCAGCACCTTGGAGGGAATCTATGGCTACACCTTC. This gives the protein CASTLEGIYGYTF.

This chain joins TRBV11-3 and TRBJ2-3; D ambiguous. CDR3 length: 14 amino acids. V gave up 4 bases and J gave up 7 bases, with 15 bases separating them. Germline V gene data show CDR1 as SGHNT and CDR2 as YENEEA. The CDR3 DNA reads as TGTGCCAGCAGCTCTACTACCGGGCCGAATACGCAGTATTTT. Residues: CASSSTTGPNTQYF.